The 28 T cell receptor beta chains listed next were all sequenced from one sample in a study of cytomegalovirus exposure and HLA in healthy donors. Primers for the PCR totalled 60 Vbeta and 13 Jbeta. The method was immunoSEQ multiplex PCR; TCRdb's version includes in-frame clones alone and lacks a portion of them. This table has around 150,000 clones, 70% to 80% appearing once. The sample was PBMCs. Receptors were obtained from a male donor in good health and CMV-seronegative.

CDR3 residues: CATSRGTGFDEQYF. In DNA form, the CDR3 reads TGTGCCACCAGCAGAGGAACAGGGTTCGACGAGCAGTACTTC. This chain joins TRBV15 and TRBJ2-7; perhaps TRBD1 as D (6 bases). V was pared by 1 base and J by 5 bases, with 12 bases between. The germline V gene encodes CDR1 LNHNV and CDR2 YYDKDF (reference sequence). The CDR3 runs to 14 residues.

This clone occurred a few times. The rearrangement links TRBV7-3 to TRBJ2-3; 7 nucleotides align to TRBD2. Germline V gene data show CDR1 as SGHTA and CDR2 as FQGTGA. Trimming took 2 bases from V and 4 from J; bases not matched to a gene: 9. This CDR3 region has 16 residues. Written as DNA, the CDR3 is TGTGCCAGCAGCTTAGCGGCGGGAGATCCCCCAGATACGCAGTATTTT. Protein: CASSLAAGDPPDTQYF.

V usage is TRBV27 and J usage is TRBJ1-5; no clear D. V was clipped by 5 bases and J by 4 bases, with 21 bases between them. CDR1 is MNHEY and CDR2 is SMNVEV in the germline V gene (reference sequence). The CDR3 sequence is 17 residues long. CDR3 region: CASSPKRTGVGNQPQHF. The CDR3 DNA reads TGTGCCAGCAGTCCGAAACGGACTGGTGTTGGGAATCAGCCCCAGCATTTT.

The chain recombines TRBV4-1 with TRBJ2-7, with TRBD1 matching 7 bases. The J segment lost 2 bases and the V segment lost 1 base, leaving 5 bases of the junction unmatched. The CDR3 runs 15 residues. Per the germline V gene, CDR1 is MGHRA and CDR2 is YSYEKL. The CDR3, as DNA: TGCGCCAGCAGCCAAGGTCGACAGGGCCCCTACGAGCAGTACTTC. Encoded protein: CASSQGRQGPYEQYF.

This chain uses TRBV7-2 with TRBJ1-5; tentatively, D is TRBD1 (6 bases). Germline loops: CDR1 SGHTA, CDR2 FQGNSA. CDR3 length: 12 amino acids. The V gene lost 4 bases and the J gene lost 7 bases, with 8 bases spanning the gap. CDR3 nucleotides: TGTGCCAGCAGCTACAGGGAGCAGCCCCAGCATTTT. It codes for CASSYREQPQHF.

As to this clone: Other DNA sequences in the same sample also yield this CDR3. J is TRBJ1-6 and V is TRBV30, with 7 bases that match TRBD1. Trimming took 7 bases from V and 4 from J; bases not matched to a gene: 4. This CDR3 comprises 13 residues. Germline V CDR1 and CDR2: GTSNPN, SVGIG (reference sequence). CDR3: CASSTGYNSPLHF. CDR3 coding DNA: TGTGCCTCATCGACAGGGTATAATTCACCCCTCCACTTT.

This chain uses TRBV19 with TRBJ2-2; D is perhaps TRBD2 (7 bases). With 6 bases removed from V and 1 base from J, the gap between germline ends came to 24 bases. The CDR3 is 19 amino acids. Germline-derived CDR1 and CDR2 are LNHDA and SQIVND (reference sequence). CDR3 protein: CASRPNWGGGGRNTGELFF. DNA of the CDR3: TGTGCCAGTAGACCTAATTGGGGGGGCGGTGGTAGGAACACCGGGGAGCTGTTTTTT.

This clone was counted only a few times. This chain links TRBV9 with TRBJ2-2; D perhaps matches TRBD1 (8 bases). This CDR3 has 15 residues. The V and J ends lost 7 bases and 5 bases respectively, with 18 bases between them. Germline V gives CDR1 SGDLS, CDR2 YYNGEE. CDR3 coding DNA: TGTGCCAGCTCCTCGTCACAGGGGGGGACCGGGGAGCTGTTTTTT. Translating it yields CASSSSQGGTGELFF.

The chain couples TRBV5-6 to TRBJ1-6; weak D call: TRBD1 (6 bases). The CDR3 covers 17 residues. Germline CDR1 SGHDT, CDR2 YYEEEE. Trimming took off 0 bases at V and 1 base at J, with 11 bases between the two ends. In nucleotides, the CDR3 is TGTGCCAGCAGCTTGGGGGGAAGGGGGTCCTATAATTCACCCCTCCACTTT. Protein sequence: CASSLGGRGSYNSPLHF. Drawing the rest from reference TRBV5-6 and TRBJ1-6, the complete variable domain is DAGVTQSPTHLIKTRGQQVTLRCSPKSGHDTVSWYQQALGQGPQFIFQYYEEEERQRGNFPDRFSGHQFPNYSSELNVNALLLGDSALYLCASSLGGRGSYNSPLHFGNGTRLTVT.

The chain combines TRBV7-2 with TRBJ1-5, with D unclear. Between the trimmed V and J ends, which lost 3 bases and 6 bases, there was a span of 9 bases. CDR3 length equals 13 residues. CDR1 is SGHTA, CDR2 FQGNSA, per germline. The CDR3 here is CASSFGKTQPQHF. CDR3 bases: TGTGCCAGCAGCTTTGGCAAAACTCAGCCCCAGCATTTT.

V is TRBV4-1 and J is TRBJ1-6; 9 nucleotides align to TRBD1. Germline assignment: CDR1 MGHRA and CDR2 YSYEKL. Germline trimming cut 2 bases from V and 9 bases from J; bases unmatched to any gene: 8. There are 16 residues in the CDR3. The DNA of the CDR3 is TGCGCCAGCAGCCAATTACAGGGGGCCTTCACTTCACCCCTCCACTTT. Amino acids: CASSQLQGAFTSPLHF.

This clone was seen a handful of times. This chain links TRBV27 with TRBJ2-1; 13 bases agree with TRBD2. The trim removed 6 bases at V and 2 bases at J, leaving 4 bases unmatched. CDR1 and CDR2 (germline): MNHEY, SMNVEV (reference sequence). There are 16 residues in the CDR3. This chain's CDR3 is CASRTSGRAPYNEQFF. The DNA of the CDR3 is TGTGCCAGCAGAACTAGCGGGAGGGCCCCCTACAATGAGCAGTTCTTC.

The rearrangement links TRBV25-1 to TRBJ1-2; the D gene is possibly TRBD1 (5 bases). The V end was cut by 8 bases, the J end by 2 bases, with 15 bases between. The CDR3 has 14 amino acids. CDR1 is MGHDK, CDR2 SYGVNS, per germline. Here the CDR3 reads CASGGDSTNYGYTF. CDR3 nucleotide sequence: TGTGCCAGCGGGGGGGACTCCACAAACTATGGCTACACCTTC.

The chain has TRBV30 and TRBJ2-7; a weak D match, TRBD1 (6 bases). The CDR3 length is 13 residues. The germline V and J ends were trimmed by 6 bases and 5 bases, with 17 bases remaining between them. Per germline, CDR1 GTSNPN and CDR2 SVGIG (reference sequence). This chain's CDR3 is CACRRDRFHEQYF. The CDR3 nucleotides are TGTGCCTGCCGCCGAGACAGGTTCCACGAGCAGTACTTC. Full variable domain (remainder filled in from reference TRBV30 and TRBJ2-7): SQTIHQWPATLVQPVGSPLSLECTVEGTSNPNLYWYRQAAGRGLQLLFYSVGIGQISSEVPQNLSASRPQDRQFILSSKKLLLSDSGFYLCACRRDRFHEQYFGPGTRLTVT.

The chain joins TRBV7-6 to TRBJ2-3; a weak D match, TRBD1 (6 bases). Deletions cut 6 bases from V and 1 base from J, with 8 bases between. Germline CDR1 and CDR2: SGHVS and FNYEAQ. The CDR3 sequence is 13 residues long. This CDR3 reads CASSKGGTDTQYF. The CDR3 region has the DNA TGTGCCAGCAGTAAGGGGGGCACAGATACGCAGTATTTT.

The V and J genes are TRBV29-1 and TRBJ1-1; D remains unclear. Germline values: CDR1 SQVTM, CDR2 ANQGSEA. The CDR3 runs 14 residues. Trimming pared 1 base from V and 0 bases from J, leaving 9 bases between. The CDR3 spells CSVEVVRLNTEAFF. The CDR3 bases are TGCAGCGTTGAAGTGGTCAGATTGAACACTGAAGCTTTCTTT.

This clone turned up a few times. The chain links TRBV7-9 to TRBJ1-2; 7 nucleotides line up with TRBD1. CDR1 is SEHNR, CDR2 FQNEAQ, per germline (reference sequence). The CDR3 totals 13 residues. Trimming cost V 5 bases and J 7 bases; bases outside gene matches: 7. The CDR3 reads CASSAANRGGYTF. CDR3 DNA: TGTGCCAGCAGCGCAGCCAACAGGGGTGGCTACACCTTC.

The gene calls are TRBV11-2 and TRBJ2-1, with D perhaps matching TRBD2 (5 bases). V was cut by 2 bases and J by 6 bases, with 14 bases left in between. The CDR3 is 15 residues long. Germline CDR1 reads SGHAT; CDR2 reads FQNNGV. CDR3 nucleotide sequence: TGTGCCAGCAGCTTAATCCGCGGGCGGAGCAATGAGCAGTTCTTC. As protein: CASSLIRGRSNEQFF.

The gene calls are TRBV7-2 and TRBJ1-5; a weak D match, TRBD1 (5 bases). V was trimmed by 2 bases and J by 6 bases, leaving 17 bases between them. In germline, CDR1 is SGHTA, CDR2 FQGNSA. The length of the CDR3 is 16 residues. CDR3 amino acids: CASSLWGGGAAQPQHF. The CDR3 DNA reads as TGTGCCAGCAGCTTATGGGGTGGAGGGGCTGCTCAGCCCCAGCATTTT.

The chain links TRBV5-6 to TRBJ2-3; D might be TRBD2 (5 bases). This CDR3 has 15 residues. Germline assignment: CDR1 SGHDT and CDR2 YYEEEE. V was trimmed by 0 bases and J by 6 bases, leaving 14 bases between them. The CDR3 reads CASSLGETLSDTQYF. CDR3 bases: TGTGCCAGCAGCTTGGGGGAGACCCTGTCGGATACGCAGTATTTT.

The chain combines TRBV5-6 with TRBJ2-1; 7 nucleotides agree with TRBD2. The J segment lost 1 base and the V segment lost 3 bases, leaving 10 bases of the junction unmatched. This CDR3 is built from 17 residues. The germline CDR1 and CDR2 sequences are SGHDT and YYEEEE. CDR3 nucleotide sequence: TGTGCCAGCAGCTCCGCTCTACTAGCGCGTTCCTACAATGAGCAGTTCTTC. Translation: CASSSALLARSYNEQFF.

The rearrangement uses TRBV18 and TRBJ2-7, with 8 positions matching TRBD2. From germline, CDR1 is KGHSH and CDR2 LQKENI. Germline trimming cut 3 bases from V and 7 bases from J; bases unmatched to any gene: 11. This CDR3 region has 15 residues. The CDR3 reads CASSPPAGGPLEQYF. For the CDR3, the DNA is TGTGCCAGCTCACCGCCTGCGGGAGGCCCTTTGGAGCAGTACTTC.

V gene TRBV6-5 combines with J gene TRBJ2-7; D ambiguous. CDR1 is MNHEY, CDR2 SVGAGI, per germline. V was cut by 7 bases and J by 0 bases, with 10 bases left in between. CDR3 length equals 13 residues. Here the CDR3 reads CASTDTFSYEQYF. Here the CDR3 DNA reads TGTGCCAGCACCGACACCTTCTCCTACGAGCAGTACTTC.

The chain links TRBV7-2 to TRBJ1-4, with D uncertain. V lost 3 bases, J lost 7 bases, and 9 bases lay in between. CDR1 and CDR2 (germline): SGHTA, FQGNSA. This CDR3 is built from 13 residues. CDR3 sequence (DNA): TGTGCCAGCAGCTTCTCTTCGGGTGAAAAACTGTTTTTT. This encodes CASSFSSGEKLFF. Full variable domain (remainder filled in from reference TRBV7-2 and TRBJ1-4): GAGVSQSPSNKVTEKGKDVELRCDPISGHTALYWYRQSLGQGLEFLIYFQGNSAPDKSGLPSDRFSAERTGGSVSTLTIQRTQQEDSAVYLCASSFSSGEKLFFGSGTQLSVL.

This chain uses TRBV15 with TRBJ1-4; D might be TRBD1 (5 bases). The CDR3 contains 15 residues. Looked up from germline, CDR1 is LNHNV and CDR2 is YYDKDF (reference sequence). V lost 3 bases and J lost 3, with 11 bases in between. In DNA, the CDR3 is TGTGCCACCAGCAGGGGCCCAGGGTCTAATGAAAAACTGTTTTTT. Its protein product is CATSRGPGSNEKLFF.

Written as DNA, the CDR3 is TGTGCCAGCTCACCAAGGACAGGGACAGACGAGCAGTACTTC. Translated: CASSPRTGTDEQYF. The genes are TRBV18 and TRBJ2-7, with 8 positions matching TRBD1. The ends lost 2 bases at V and 5 bases at J; junction bases unmatched: 5. In germline, CDR1 is KGHSH, CDR2 LQKENI. The CDR3 totals 14 residues.

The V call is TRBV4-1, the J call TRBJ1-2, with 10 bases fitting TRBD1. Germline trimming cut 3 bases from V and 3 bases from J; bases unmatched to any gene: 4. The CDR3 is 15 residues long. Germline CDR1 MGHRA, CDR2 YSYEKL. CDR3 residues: CASSHGTGDDYGYTF. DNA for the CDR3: TGCGCCAGCAGCCACGGGACAGGGGATGACTATGGCTACACCTTC.

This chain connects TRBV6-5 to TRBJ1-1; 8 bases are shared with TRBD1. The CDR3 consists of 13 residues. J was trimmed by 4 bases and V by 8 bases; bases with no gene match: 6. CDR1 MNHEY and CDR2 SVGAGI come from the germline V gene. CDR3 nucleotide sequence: TGTGCCAGCGCAGGGGGCGCGGGCACTGAAGCTTTCTTT. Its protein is CASAGGAGTEAFF.